The next 21 T cell receptor beta chains were all read from a single sample in a study of CD8+CD57+ T cells in acquired aplastic anemia (dated by TCRdb to the late 2010s). Instrument used: Illumina HiSeq 2000. Genomic DNA served as template for TCR beta VDJ combination and CDR3 sequence profiling. In TCRdb, the public reads were trimmed at Q25 with fastp and aligned with MiXCR, with productive beta chains retained. Under each unique CDR3 protein, matching rows form one entry showing the most common genes and DNA. Counted in this sample were approximately 100,000 distinct CDR3 sequences; 55% to 80% of them appeared once. The ten largest account for about 62% of the sample. Patients chosen for sequencing had shown expansion of CD8+CD57+ cells by flow cytometry. Material for sequencing was sorted CD4+, CD8+, or CD8+CD57+ T cells (not recorded which) from PBMCs. The receptor set was obtained from a human donor with aplastic anemia.

V and J are TRBV13 and TRBJ1-2, with D maybe TRBD1 (5 bases). The V end lost 4 bases, the J end lost 6 bases, and 15 bases lay between the germline ends. The CDR3 sequence is 14 residues long. CDR1 is PRHDT, CDR2 FYEKMQ, per germline (reference sequence). The DNA for the CDR3 is TGTGCCAGCAGCTCGGACCCCAGGGAGCATGGCTACACCTTC. As protein: CASSSDPREHGYTF.

In its sample, this clonotype ranks as medium-sized. The V gene is TRBV7-6, the J gene TRBJ2-1; D is possibly TRBD2 (5 bases). Germline V CDR1 and CDR2: SGHVS, FNYEAQ. V lost 2 bases, J lost 4 bases, and 9 bases lay in between. The CDR3 is 14 amino acids. CDR3 bases: TGTGCCAGCAGCTTAAGAGGGCGGTACAATGAGCAGTTCTTC. Translation: CASSLRGRYNEQFF. Looking up the rest from reference TRBV7-6 and TRBJ2-1 gives the full variable domain: GAGVSQSPRYKVTKRGQDVALRCDPISGHVSLYWYRQALGQGPEFLTYFNYEAQQDKSGLPNDRFSAERPEGSISTLTIQRTEQRDSAMYRCASSLRGRYNEQFFGPGTRLTVL.

The chain joins TRBV2 to TRBJ2-3, with D tentatively TRBD1 (7 bases). V was pared by 11 bases and J by 1 base, with 16 bases between. The CDR3 totals 14 residues. Germline CDR1 and CDR2: SNHLY and FYNNEI. Written as DNA, the CDR3 is TGTGCCGGGGCGGGGACAGTGCGCACAGATACGCAGTATTTT. Its protein is CAGAGTVRTDTQYF.

V is TRBV7-6 and J is TRBJ2-7, with unresolved D. This CDR3 region has 13 residues. Germline V gives CDR1 SGHVS, CDR2 FNYEAQ. V shed 5 bases and J shed 7 bases, with 15 bases lying between them. CDR3 sequence (DNA): TGTGCCAGCAGCCCCGGAGTAGCAACAGAGCAGTACTTC. Translation gives CASSPGVATEQYF.

The genes are TRBV6-1 and TRBJ1-6; a weak D match, TRBD1 (5 bases). In germline, CDR1 is MNHNS, CDR2 SASEGT. The V and J ends lost 2 bases and 9 bases respectively, with 20 bases between them. This CDR3 contains 17 residues. As DNA, the CDR3 is TGTGCCAGCAGTGAACAAACAGGAGCGGGATTGGGTTCACCCCTCCACTTT. This translates into CASSEQTGAGLGSPLHF.

The DNA for the CDR3 is TGTGCCAGCATCGAACCGACAGGGAACTATGGCTACACCTTC. Amino acids: CASIEPTGNYGYTF. V and J are TRBV7-9 and TRBJ1-2; 7 bases fit TRBD1. Germline V gene sequence: CDR1 SEHNR, CDR2 FQNEAQ (reference sequence). V lost 7 bases, J lost 2 bases, and 7 bases stayed unmatched. The CDR3 is made up of 14 amino acids.

The rearrangement links TRBV7-9 to TRBJ2-7, with unresolved D. Germline V gene lookup returns CDR1 SEHNR and CDR2 FQNEAQ (reference sequence). Trimming stripped 6 bases from V and 0 bases from J, with 9 bases between. CDR3 size: 13 residues. As DNA, the CDR3 is TGTGCCAGCAGTCAAAGCAGCTCCTACGAGCAGTACTTC. Translation gives CASSQSSSYEQYF.

V usage is TRBV12-3 or TRBV12-4 and J usage is TRBJ2-7; a possible D gene is TRBD1 (6 bases). Trimming took off 4 bases at V and 6 bases at J, with 13 bases between the two ends. The CDR3 runs to 13 residues. Written as DNA, the CDR3 is TGTGCCAGCAGTTCAACCGGCAGGGGCGAGCAGTACTTC. It encodes CASSSTGRGEQYF.

Only one count was recorded for this clonotype. The gene calls are TRBV10-3 and TRBJ2-7, with TRBD1 matching over 9 bases. The germline V gene encodes CDR1 ENHRY and CDR2 SYGVKD. This CDR3 has 15 amino acids. The ends lost 3 bases at V and 5 bases at J; junction bases unmatched: 8. The CDR3 nucleotides read TGTGCCATCAGTGACCCCGGGACAGGGAAGGACGAGCAGTACTTC. Translating it yields CAISDPGTGKDEQYF.

This clonotype turned up a few times. The V and J genes are TRBV29-1 and TRBJ1-6; D ambiguous. Germline V gives CDR1 SQVTM, CDR2 ANQGSEA. Trimming removed 4 bases at V and 7 bases at J, with 11 bases between. The CDR3 covers 13 residues. The CDR3 region is CSVAFTVNSPLHF. For the CDR3, the DNA is TGCAGCGTTGCTTTCACGGTAAATTCACCCCTCCACTTT.

This clonotype was seen only a few times. This chain links TRBV20-1 with TRBJ2-7; D may be TRBD1 (5 bases). The CDR3 consists of 12 residues. The V gene's germline CDR1 is DFQATT and CDR2 SNEGSKA (reference sequence). V was clipped by 6 bases and J by 4 bases, with 13 bases between them. The CDR3 coding sequence is TGCAGTGCGCAGACAGAAGATTACGAGCAGTACTTC. Protein product: CSAQTEDYEQYF.

This clonotype was recorded only once. The gene calls are TRBV24-1 and TRBJ2-7; maybe TRBD1 (6 bases). The germline CDR1 and CDR2 sequences are KGHDR and SFDVKD. This CDR3 contains 13 residues. V was trimmed by 5 bases and J by 0 bases, leaving 7 bases between them. The CDR3: CATSGDTSYEQYF. CDR3 in DNA: TGTGCCACCAGTGGGGACACCTCCTACGAGCAGTACTTC.

V is TRBV29-1 and J is TRBJ2-1; 11 bases agree with TRBD2. Germline lookup yields CDR1 SQVTM and CDR2 ANQGSEA. The CDR3 is 14 amino acids. J gave up 3 bases and V 6 bases, and 4 bases lay outside the gene matches. The CDR3 region is CSVPSGGNYNEQFF. The CDR3 nucleotides are TGCAGCGTCCCTAGCGGGGGGAACTACAATGAGCAGTTCTTC.

This chain joins TRBV11-1 and TRBJ2-3, with TRBD2 identical over 7 bases. The CDR3 totals 16 residues. V lost 2 bases, J lost 2 bases, and 7 bases stayed unmatched. Germline CDR1 and CDR2: SGHAT and FQDESV (reference sequence). CDR3 sequence (DNA): TGTGCCAGCAGCTTATGGCAAGCGGGGTACACAGATACGCAGTATTTT. Its protein product is CASSLWQAGYTDTQYF.

The chain uses TRBV19 and TRBJ1-5; tentatively, D is TRBD1 (5 bases). The better agreement between TRBJ2-3 and the DNA end casts doubt on the J call. The CDR3 covers 15 residues. The germline V gene encodes CDR1 LNHDA and CDR2 SQIVND (reference sequence). DNA for the CDR3: TGTGCCAGTAGTATAGGACAGAGAGACAATCAGCCCCAGTATTTT. Translation: CASSIGQRDNQPQYF.

The chain recombines TRBV20-1 with TRBJ2-7, with D unresolved. Germline V gives CDR1 DFQATT, CDR2 SNEGSKA (reference sequence). V lost 5 bases and J 3 bases, leaving 8 bases between the germline ends. The CDR3 spans 11 residues. The chain's CDR3 is CSAAPGYEQYF. The CDR3 DNA reads as TGCAGTGCTGCGCCAGGCTACGAGCAGTACTTC.

This clonotype was picked up one time. V and J are TRBV9 and TRBJ2-1; 11 bases align to TRBD2. The CDR3 spans 17 residues. Germline assignment: CDR1 SGDLS and CDR2 YYNGEE. J was trimmed by 7 bases and V by 0 bases; bases with no gene match: 9. CDR3 in amino acids: CASSVGPFSGRGNEQFF. CDR3 DNA sequence: TGTGCCAGCAGCGTAGGACCCTTTAGCGGGAGGGGGAATGAGCAGTTCTTC. Looking up the rest from reference TRBV9 and TRBJ2-1 gives the full variable domain: DSGVTQTPKHLITATGQRVTLRCSPRSGDLSVYWYQQSLDQGLQFLIQYYNGEERAKGNILERFSAQQFPDLHSELNLSSLELGDSALYFCASSVGPFSGRGNEQFFGPGTRLTVL.

This chain uses TRBV7-2 with TRBJ2-7; 10 positions match TRBD1. The ends lost 0 bases at V and 5 bases at J; junction bases unmatched: 10. The CDR3 is 17 residues long. CDR1 and CDR2 (germline): SGHTA, FQGNSA. This CDR3 reads CASSLAPGQGFNNEQYF. The CDR3 bases are TGTGCCAGCAGCTTAGCGCCGGGACAGGGGTTCAACAACGAGCAGTACTTC.

This clonotype was picked up a small number of times. The gene calls are TRBV25-1 and TRBJ2-2, with D maybe TRBD1 (6 bases). The length of the CDR3 is 15 residues. The V gene lost 4 bases and the J gene lost 3 bases, with 12 bases spanning the gap. Germline V gene lookup returns CDR1 MGHDK and CDR2 SYGVNS. Here the CDR3 reads CASSVGGIDTGELFF. The CDR3 nucleotides are TGTGCCAGCAGTGTAGGGGGTATCGACACCGGGGAGCTGTTTTTT.

This sequence joins TRBV6-1 and TRBJ1-1; D perhaps matches TRBD1 (6 bases). Germline V gives CDR1 MNHNS, CDR2 SASEGT. The ends were cut back, 2 bases at V and 2 bases at J, with 21 bases in the middle. This CDR3 region has 18 residues. In DNA form, the CDR3 reads TGTGCCAGCAGTGAATCCGCGGACGGGGGGGCAGCAAACACTGAAGCTTTCTTT. It is translated as CASSESADGGAANTEAFF.

The rearrangement uses TRBV2 and TRBJ2-7; TRBD1 is a possible D gene (6 bases). The V gene lost 9 bases and the J gene lost 2 bases, with 20 bases spanning the gap. The CDR3 spans 15 residues. The germline V gene has CDR1 SNHLY and CDR2 FYNNEI. As DNA, the CDR3 is TGTGCCAGAAGAAAACCGGGACATCGTACCTACGAGCAGTACTTC. Translated, it gives CARRKPGHRTYEQYF. Variable domain in full (rest from reference TRBV2 and TRBJ2-7): EPEVTQTPSHQVTQMGQEVILRCVPISNHLYFYWYRQILGQKVEFLVSFYNNEISEKSEIFDDQFSVERPDGSNFTLKIRSTKLEDSAMYFCARRKPGHRTYEQYFGPGTRLTVT.